A single sample is the source of the 5 T cell receptor beta chains below, sequenced in a study of cytomegalovirus exposure and HLA in healthy donors. Method: immunoSEQ multiplex PCR; TCRdb's copy keeps in-frame clones and lacks some. The table lists 90,000 to 150,000 clones, approximately 90% of them singletons. The specimen was PBMCs. The receptors were gathered from a woman between 18 and 29 years old in good health and CMV-seropositive.

This rearrangement joins TRBV7-3 to TRBJ1-1; the D gene is possibly TRBD1 (6 bases). Germline V CDR1 and CDR2: SGHTA, FQGTGA. Trimming cost V 5 bases and J 1 base, with 14 bases left between them. The CDR3 covers 15 residues. For the CDR3, the DNA is TGTGCCAGCAGCAAGACAGGAATCCCGAACACTGAAGCTTTCTTT. Protein product: CASSKTGIPNTEAFF.

The rearrangement joins TRBV7-3 to TRBJ2-3, with TRBD2 matching over 7 bases. This CDR3 has 15 amino acids. Trimming took 4 bases from V and 1 from J; bases not matched to a gene: 5. Germline V gene lookup returns CDR1 SGHTA and CDR2 FQGTGA. CDR3 residues: CASSSTSSRTDTQYF. In DNA form, the CDR3 reads TGTGCCAGCAGCTCGACTAGCTCACGCACAGATACGCAGTATTTT.

The chain recombines TRBV6-5 with TRBJ1-1; a possible D gene is TRBD1 (5 bases). Between the trimmed V and J ends, which lost 2 bases and 7 bases, there was a span of 11 bases. Germline CDR1 and CDR2: MNHEY and SVGAGI. CDR3 length equals 13 residues. CDR3 loop: CASSYGRGGEAFF. The CDR3 nucleotides read TGTGCCAGCAGTTACGGACGGGGGGGTGAAGCTTTCTTT.

The chain has TRBV5-4 and TRBJ1-2; no firm D call. CDR3 length: 13 amino acids. Germline loops: CDR1 SGHNT, CDR2 YYREEE (reference sequence). Trimming left V 6 bases short and J 3 bases short, with 12 bases between. The CDR3 DNA sequence: TGTGCCAGCAACCAGGCGCCCGACTATGGCTACACCTTC. This encodes CASNQAPDYGYTF. Complete variable domain (other parts from reference TRBV5-4 and TRBJ1-2): ETGVTQSPTHLIKTRGQQVTLRCSSQSGHNTVSWYQQALGQGPQFIFQYYREEENGRGNFPPRFSGLQFPNYSSELNVNALELDDSALYLCASNQAPDYGYTFGSGTRLTVV.

This clone was picked up one time. The CDR3, as DNA: TGCGCCAGCAGCCAAGATTGGGGGGGAGGGCCGGACAATGAGCAGTTCTTC. It codes for CASSQDWGGGPDNEQFF. V gene TRBV4-3 combines with J gene TRBJ2-1; 7 bases line up with TRBD2. J was trimmed by 5 bases and V by 0 bases; bases with no gene match: 10. Germline loops: CDR1 LGHNA, CDR2 YSLEER. The CDR3 has 17 amino acids.